This T cell receptor beta chain appears in the sequencing data of a study of IL-32 and malignant T cell survival in cutaneous lymphoma listed by TCRdb under 2021. General notes on the study: The question that high-throughput TCR sequencing tested was whether the TCR Vbeta+ T cells surviving in IL-32 cultures belonged to the malignant clone, as opposed to being benign T cells that shared that Vbeta. Samples from two CTCL donors were studied by high-throughput TCR sequencing, and IL-32beta was confirmed to support malignant T cell survival in vitro. The paper as a whole reports these results and caveats: The kinetics of enhanced malignant T cell survival in culture varied somewhat between CTCL blood donors. No exact culture duration for the TCR-sequenced samples was stated in the methods. IL-32beta appeared to support malignant T cell survival in vitro by inducing large CD14+ antigen-presenting cells that reduced apoptosis. TCR sequencing showed that malignant T cell TCRs persisted after in vitro culture with IL-32beta.

The QIAamp DNA Mini kit was used to extract genomic DNA, which was then profiled by immunoSEQ with roughly 90-450 ng of DNA template. TCRdb carries this immuneACCESS record with in-frame sequences only. Its versions omit some clonotypes, under half of them owing to an unresolved V gene in the studies checked, with the rest unexplained. Within this sample are around 2,400 clones, with 82% of them counted one time only. 55% of the sample is in the top ten clones. The blood samples were obtained from patients with leukemic cutaneous T cell lymphoma (Sezary syndrome) who were treated at a US cutaneous lymphoma program. Ficoll centrifugation was used to isolate peripheral blood mononuclear cells from the patients' blood. Turning to this clone: The antigen it recognizes is unknown. Base quality data are lacking; no much larger clone is found one base away.

From the cysteine up to the phenylalanine, the CDR3 has a length of 15 residues. The read is trimmed to its CDR3 DNA, 45 bases read in frame from base 1. V gives up 4 bases and J gives up 0 bases, and the segment between their germline ends measures 10 bases. The sample in question was blood, obtained on day 0. The sequence was collected from a human donor with cutaneous T cell lymphoma. The chain was built from TRBV7-1 and TRBJ2-1; the D gene is perhaps TRBD1 or TRBD2, as each covers 5 bases. TRBV7-1 is noted as an ORF with a role that remains uncertain. The CDR3: CASSLGTSSYNEQFF. The DNA sequence is TGTGCCAGCAGCTTAGGGACGAGCTCCTACAATGAGCAGTTCTTC.